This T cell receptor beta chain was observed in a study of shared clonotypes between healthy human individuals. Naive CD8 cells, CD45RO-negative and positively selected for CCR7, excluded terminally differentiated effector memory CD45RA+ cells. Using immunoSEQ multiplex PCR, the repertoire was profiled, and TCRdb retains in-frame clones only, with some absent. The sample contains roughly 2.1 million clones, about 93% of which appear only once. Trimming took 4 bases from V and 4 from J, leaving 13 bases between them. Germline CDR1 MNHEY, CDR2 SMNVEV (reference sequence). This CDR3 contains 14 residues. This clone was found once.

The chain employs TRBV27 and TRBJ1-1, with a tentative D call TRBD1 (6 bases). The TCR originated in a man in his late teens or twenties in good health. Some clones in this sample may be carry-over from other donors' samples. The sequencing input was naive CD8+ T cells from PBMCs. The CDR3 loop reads CASSYEGVGTEAFF. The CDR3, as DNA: TGTGCCAGCAGTTACGAGGGGGTGGGCACTGAAGCTTTCTTT.